Shown below are 22 T cell receptor beta chains from a single sample sequenced in a study of blood T cells in healthy people across ages. PCR was performed a second time for about 7 to 11 cycles using a sample-barcoded 5' primer and a J-beta primer mix. TCRdb reprocessed the 5' RACE reads with MiXCR, giving one entry per CDR3 protein. The sample has hundreds of thousands of distinct CDR3 sequences, about 28% seen once. The sample was blood. The receptor set was obtained from a woman older than 75 in good health.

This clonotype was counted many times. The chain has TRBV11-2 and TRBJ2-1, with 7 bases aligning to TRBD2. The length of the CDR3 is 17 residues. Germline CDR1 SGHAT, CDR2 FQNNGV. V trimming: 5 bases; J trimming: 9 bases; junction bases outside the gene matches: 19. The CDR3 coding sequence is TGTGCCAGCAGCCAGCTTGTGACTAGCTTTGTCTGGGTTGAGCAGTTCTTC. This codes for CASSQLVTSFVWVEQFF.

This clonotype was counted between two and nine times. A much larger clone lies one base from this, so it may be a read error. The V gene is TRBV29-1, the J gene TRBJ2-1; possible D gene TRBD2, 5 bases. In germline, CDR1 is SQVTM, CDR2 ANQGSEA. V lost 5 bases, J lost 5 bases, and 13 bases lay in between. This CDR3 contains 13 residues. The CDR3 DNA follows: TGCAGCGTTCGACGGGGTAGAAACAATGAGCAGTTCTTC. Translated: CSVRRGRNNEQFF.

This clonotype was picked up one time. V and J are TRBV28 and TRBJ2-5; TRBD1 matches 9 bases. TRBJ2-7 explains the end of the DNA better; the J call may be wrong. Per germline, CDR1 MDHEN and CDR2 SYDVKM. This CDR3 has 15 amino acids. The CDR3 nucleotides read TGTGCCAGCAGTCCGCCGGGACAGGGCCTCGACGAGCAGTACTTC. This gives the protein CASSPPGQGLDEQYF.

In this sample, this clonotype turned up many times. The V gene is TRBV2, the J gene TRBJ1-2; 8 bases fit TRBD1. In germline, CDR1 is SNHLY, CDR2 FYNNEI. J lost 2 bases, V lost 6 bases, and 5 bases had no gene match. The CDR3 length is 14 residues. CDR3 region: CASRKGQANYGYTF. The CDR3 DNA follows: TGTGCCAGCAGGAAGGGACAGGCGAACTATGGCTACACCTTC.

This chain joins TRBV12-3 or TRBV12-4 and TRBJ2-4; a weak D match, TRBD2 (5 bases). Gene TRBJ2-7 matches the end of the DNA better, so the J call may be wrong. The CDR3 has 12 amino acids. CDR3 DNA sequence: TGTGCCAGCGGGAGTGTGTCTGGCGAGCAGTACTTC. Protein product: CASGSVSGEQYF.

Details on this clonotype: This may be a read error: a much more frequent sequence differs by one nucleotide. The chain carries TRBV7-2 and TRBJ1-2; 10 bases map to TRBD1. With V trimmed by 8 bases and J by 4 bases, 7 bases remained unmatched. The CDR3 runs to 14 residues. Germline V CDR1 and CDR2: SGHTA, FQGNSA. CDR3 region: CASGRQGAGYGYTF. The CDR3 nucleotides read TGTGCCAGCGGCCGACAGGGGGCTGGCTATGGCTACACCTTC. The whole variable domain, remainder taken from reference TRBV7-2 and TRBJ1-2, is GAGVSQSPSNKVTEKGKDVELRCDPISGHTALYWYRQSLGQGLEFLIYFQGNSAPDKSGLPSDRFSAERTGGSVSTLTIQRTQQEDSAVYLCASGRQGAGYGYTFGSGTRLTVV.

This clonotype showed up many times. The V gene is TRBV5-1, the J gene TRBJ2-1, with D perhaps matching TRBD2 (6 bases). Germline lookup yields CDR1 SGHRS and CDR2 YFSETQ. This CDR3 has 15 amino acids. V dropped 4 bases and J dropped 4 bases, with 15 bases sitting between them. The CDR3 spells CASSPAPGTYNEQFF. In DNA form, the CDR3 reads TGCGCCAGCAGCCCCGCTCCAGGGACTTACAATGAGCAGTTCTTC.

This clonotype was counted ten times or more. This chain links TRBV6-5 with TRBJ1-2, with TRBD1 as a possible D gene (6 bases). The CDR3 length is 13 residues. CDR1 is MNHEY, CDR2 SVGAGI, per germline. Trimming cost V 9 bases and J 8 bases, with 19 bases left between them. Written as DNA, the CDR3 is TGTGCCAGTGGGGGGGCGCGTACCAGCGGCTACACCTTC. It encodes CASGGARTSGYTF.

This clonotype showed up many times. J is TRBJ2-5 and V is TRBV20-1; D is uncertain. CDR1 and CDR2 from the germline V gene are DFQATT and SNEGSKA (reference sequence). The CDR3 is 13 residues long. Trimming took off 2 bases at V and 2 bases at J, with 9 bases between the two ends. The CDR3 here is CSARMWQQETQYF. The DNA for the CDR3 is TGCAGTGCTAGAATGTGGCAGCAAGAGACCCAGTACTTC.

The chain employs TRBV5-1 and TRBJ2-7; 12 nucleotides agree with TRBD2. Germline CDR1 reads SGHRS; CDR2 reads YFSETQ. This CDR3 contains 17 residues. V gave up 0 bases and J gave up 3 bases; unmatched junction bases: 7. CDR3 amino acids: CASSLGASGGAGYEQYF. The DNA of the CDR3 is TGCGCCAGCAGCTTGGGGGCTAGCGGGGGGGCCGGCTACGAGCAGTACTTC.

V and J are TRBV6-2 or TRBV6-3 and TRBJ2-5, with unresolved D. CDR1 MNHEY and CDR2 SVGEGT come from the germline V gene. The CDR3 runs to 16 residues. Trimming cost V 0 bases and J 2 bases, with 13 bases left between them. The CDR3 here is CASSYSLGQLQETQYF. The CDR3 coding sequence is TGTGCCAGCAGTTACTCCCTCGGGCAGCTACAAGAGACCCAGTACTTC.

This clonotype was detected many times. The V and J genes are TRBV20-1 and TRBJ1-2, with D uncertain. The CDR3 has 14 residues. From germline, CDR1 is DFQATT and CDR2 SNEGSKA (reference sequence). Trimming removed 3 bases from V and 4 bases from J, with 15 bases in between. CDR3 coding DNA: TGCAGTGCTAGCCAAGGCGGGGAATCCTATGGCTACACCTTC. Protein sequence: CSASQGGESYGYTF.

Only a few counts were recorded for this clonotype. The chain is built from TRBV6-1 and TRBJ1-6; D might be TRBD1 (5 bases). Deletions cut 2 bases from V and 7 bases from J, with 9 bases between. The CDR3 contains 14 residues. Germline loops: CDR1 MNHNS, CDR2 SASEGT. In DNA form, the CDR3 reads TGTGCCAGCAGTGAAAGGGGTGACAATTCACCCCTCCACTTT. Its translation: CASSERGDNSPLHF.

This chain uses TRBV7-6 with TRBJ2-5, with D maybe TRBD1 (6 bases). In germline, CDR1 is SGHVS, CDR2 FNYEAQ. This CDR3 is 13 amino acids long. The ends were cut back, 1 base at V and 11 bases at J, with 14 bases in the middle. In DNA, the CDR3 is TGTGCCAGCAGCTTAGGGGGGCCTGGGGTGCAGTACTTC. The encoded protein is CASSLGGPGVQYF.

This clonotype has more than one count but fewer than ten. The chain uses TRBV5-1 and TRBJ1-1; 12 bases are a match to TRBD1. This CDR3 is 17 amino acids long. Germline assignment: CDR1 SGHRS and CDR2 YFSETQ. Losses at the gene ends were 0 bases for V and 0 bases for J; bases not matched to a gene: 3. CDR3 in amino acids: CASSLAGTGGMNTEAFF. The DNA of the CDR3 is TGCGCCAGCAGCTTGGCCGGGACAGGGGGCATGAACACTGAAGCTTTCTTT.

V is TRBV20-1 and J is TRBJ2-5; TRBD2 aligns across 8 bases. The J segment lost 4 bases and the V segment lost 2 bases, leaving 9 bases of the junction unmatched. Looked up from germline, CDR1 is DFQATT and CDR2 is SNEGSKA (reference sequence). The length of the CDR3 is 15 residues. CDR3 DNA sequence: TGCAGTGCTAGAACCATAGCGGGAACAGGAGAGACCCAGTACTTC. It is translated as CSARTIAGTGETQYF.

This clonotype came up many times. The chain employs TRBV5-1 and TRBJ2-3, with D hard to call. The CDR3 sequence is 15 residues long. Deletions cut 0 bases from V and 0 bases from J, with 8 bases between. The V gene's germline CDR1 is SGHRS and CDR2 YFSETQ. Here the CDR3 reads CASSLVTRSTDTQYF. Written as DNA, the CDR3 is TGCGCCAGCAGCTTGGTTACCAGGAGCACAGATACGCAGTATTTT.

This clonotype was counted at least ten times. The chain couples TRBV3-1 to TRBJ2-1; TRBD1 aligns across 10 bases. This CDR3 has 15 amino acids. V was pared by 6 bases and J by 7 bases, with 9 bases of the junction left unmatched. Germline V lookup: CDR1 LGHDT, CDR2 YNNKEL (reference sequence). This CDR3 reads CASRQHGQGGNEQFF. The CDR3 DNA is TGTGCCAGCAGACAACATGGACAGGGGGGAAATGAGCAGTTCTTC.

This clonotype was recorded at least ten times. The chain links TRBV27 to TRBJ2-1, with 9 bases identical to TRBD1. This CDR3 region has 15 residues. V was clipped by 6 bases and J by 9 bases; unmatched bases: 12. Germline assignment: CDR1 MNHEY and CDR2 SMNVEV (reference sequence). In DNA form, the CDR3 reads TGTGCCAGCAGCTTACAGGGGGCACATGGGCGTGAGCAGTTCTTC. Translation gives CASSLQGAHGREQFF.

This clonotype has ten or more counts. The chain has TRBV27 and TRBJ1-6, with unresolved D. With 6 bases removed from V and 1 base from J, the gap between germline ends came to 4 bases. This CDR3 comprises 13 residues. The germline CDR1 and CDR2 sequences are MNHEY and SMNVEV (reference sequence). CDR3 in amino acids: CASRESYNSPLHF. DNA for the CDR3: TGTGCCAGCAGGGAATCCTATAATTCACCCCTCCACTTT.

The J gene is TRBJ1-3, the V gene TRBV6-5, with D hard to call. This CDR3 has 17 residues. V was cut by 2 bases and J by 0 bases, with 14 bases left in between. Germline V gene sequence: CDR1 MNHEY, CDR2 SVGAGI. The CDR3 is CASSYRPPGFSGNTIYF. The CDR3 coding sequence is TGTGCCAGCAGTTACCGCCCCCCTGGCTTCTCTGGAAACACCATATATTTT.

This sequence joins TRBV20-1 and TRBJ1-2, with TRBD1 as a possible D gene (5 bases). Germline-derived CDR1 and CDR2 are DFQATT and SNEGSKA (reference sequence). The CDR3 has 14 residues. Trimming took off 1 base at V and 5 bases at J, with 14 bases between the two ends. The CDR3 spells CSARAPGGEYGYTF. DNA of the CDR3: TGCAGTGCTAGAGCGCCCGGGGGGGAATATGGCTACACCTTC.